The 2 T cell receptor beta chains below all came from one sample that was sequenced in a study of T cell responses to AZD1222 COVID-19 vaccine. Assay: immunoSEQ multiplex PCR; the TCRdb copy retains only in-frame clones and omits some. The top ten clones hold under 14% of a sample with about 180,000 clones, around nine tenths of them seen once. Specimen: peripheral blood, collected 28 days after the second AZD1222 dose. Receptor source: an adult who received the AZD1222 COVID-19 vaccine.

CDR3 region: CASNEGGNEKLFF. The CDR3 nucleotides read TGTGCCAGTAATGAGGGGGGGAATGAAAAACTGTTTTTT. V usage is TRBV19 and J usage is TRBJ1-4; a possible D gene is TRBD1 (6 bases). Trimming cost V 7 bases and J 5 bases, with 11 bases left between them. The CDR3 runs 13 residues. Germline assignment: CDR1 LNHDA and CDR2 SQIVND (reference sequence).

V is TRBV6-5 and J is TRBJ2-7, with 7 positions matching TRBD1. Germline-derived CDR1 and CDR2 are MNHEY and SVGAGI. V lost 6 bases and J lost 5; bases outside the gene matches: 10. The CDR3 covers 14 residues. This CDR3 reads CASSLIDRVHEQYF. CDR3 nucleotides: TGTGCCAGCAGCCTCATCGACAGGGTCCACGAGCAGTACTTC.